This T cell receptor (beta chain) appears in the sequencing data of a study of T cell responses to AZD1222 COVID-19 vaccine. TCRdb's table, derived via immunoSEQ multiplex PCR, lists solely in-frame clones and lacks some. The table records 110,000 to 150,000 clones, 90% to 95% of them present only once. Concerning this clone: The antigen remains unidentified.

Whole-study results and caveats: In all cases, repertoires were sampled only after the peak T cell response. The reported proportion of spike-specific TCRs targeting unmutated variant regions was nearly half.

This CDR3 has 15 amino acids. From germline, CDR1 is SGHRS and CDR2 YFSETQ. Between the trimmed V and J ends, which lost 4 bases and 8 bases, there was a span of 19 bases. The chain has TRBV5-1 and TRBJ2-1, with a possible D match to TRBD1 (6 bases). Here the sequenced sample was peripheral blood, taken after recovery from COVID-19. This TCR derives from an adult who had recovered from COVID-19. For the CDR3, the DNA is TGCGCCAGCAGCCCTGGTTTATTGGGGGCTGATGAGCAGTTCTTC. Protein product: CASSPGLLGADEQFF. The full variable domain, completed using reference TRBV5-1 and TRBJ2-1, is KAGVTQTPRYLIKTRGQQVTLSCSPISGHRSVSWYQQTPGQGLQFLFEYFSETQRNKGNFPGRFSGRQFSNSRSEMNVSTLELGDSALYLCASSPGLLGADEQFFGPGTRLTVL.